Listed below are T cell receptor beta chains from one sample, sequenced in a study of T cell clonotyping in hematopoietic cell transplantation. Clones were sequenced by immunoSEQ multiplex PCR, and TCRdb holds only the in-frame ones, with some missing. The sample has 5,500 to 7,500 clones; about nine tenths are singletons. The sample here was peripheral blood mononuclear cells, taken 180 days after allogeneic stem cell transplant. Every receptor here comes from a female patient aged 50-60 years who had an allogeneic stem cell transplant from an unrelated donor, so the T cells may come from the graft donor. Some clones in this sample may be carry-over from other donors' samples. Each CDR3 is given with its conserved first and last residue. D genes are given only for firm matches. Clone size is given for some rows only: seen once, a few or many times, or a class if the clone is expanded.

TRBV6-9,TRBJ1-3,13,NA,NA,CASTRSSGNTIYF,TGTGCCAGCACCCGAAGCTCTGGAAACACCATATATTTT
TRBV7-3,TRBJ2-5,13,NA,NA,CASSRGTQETQYF,TGTGCCAGCAGCCGGGGGACCCAAGAGACCCAGTACTTC
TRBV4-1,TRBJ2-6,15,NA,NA,CASSTDISGANVLTF,TGCGCCAGCAGTACCGACATCTCTGGGGCCAACGTCCTGACTTTC
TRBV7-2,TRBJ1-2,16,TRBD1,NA,CASSSQTGTRNYGYTF,TGTGCCAGCAGCTCACAGACAGGGACCCGCAACTATGGCTACACCTTC
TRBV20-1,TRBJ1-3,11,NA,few,CSAREASGLYF,TGCAGTGCTAGAGAGGCCAGTGGGTTATATTTT
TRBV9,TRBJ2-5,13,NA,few,CASSVGTTETQYF,TGTGCCAGCAGCGTAGGGACCACCGAGACCCAGTACTTC
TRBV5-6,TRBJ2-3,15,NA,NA,CASSSPVEAADTQYF,TGTGCCAGCAGCTCCCCGGTCGAGGCCGCAGATACGCAGTATTTT
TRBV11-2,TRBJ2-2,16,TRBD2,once,CASSRRRGANTGELFF,TGTGCCAGCAGTCGAAGACGGGGGGCGAACACCGGGGAGCTGTTTTTT
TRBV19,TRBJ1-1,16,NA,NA,CASSIDQSGINTEAFF,TGTGCCAGTAGTATCGACCAATCCGGGATTAACACTGAAGCTTTCTTT
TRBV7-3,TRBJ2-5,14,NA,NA,CASSPSRGGETQYF,TGTGCCAGCAGCCCCTCCAGGGGGGGAGAGACCCAGTACTTC
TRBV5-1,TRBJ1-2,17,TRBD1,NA,CASSYRDDRGRLHGYTF,TGCGCCAGCAGTTACCGCGACGACAGGGGGCGTCTGCATGGCTACACCTTC
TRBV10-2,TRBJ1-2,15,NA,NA,CASSRDVVPSGGYTF,TGCGCCAGCTCCCGGGACGTCGTTCCGAGCGGGGGCTACACCTTC
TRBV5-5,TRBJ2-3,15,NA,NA,CASSLTGGRTDTQYF,TGTGCCAGCAGCTTGACCGGGGGTAGGACAGATACGCAGTATTTT
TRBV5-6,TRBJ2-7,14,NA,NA,CASSLLAPGYEQYF,TGTGCCAGCAGCTTGCTGGCCCCAGGGTACGAGCAGTACTTC
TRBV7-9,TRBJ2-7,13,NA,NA,CASSSWTGREQYF,TGTGCCAGCAGCTCCTGGACGGGGCGAGAGCAGTACTTC
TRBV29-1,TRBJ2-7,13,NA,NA,CSVARLLGYEQYF,TGCAGCGTTGCCCGGCTGTTGGGCTACGAGCAGTACTTC
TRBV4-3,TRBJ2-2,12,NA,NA,CASSLGTGELFF,TGCGCCAGCAGTTTAGGGACCGGGGAGCTGTTTTTT
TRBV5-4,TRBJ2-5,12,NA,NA,CASGTGDLTQYF,TGTGCCAGCGGAACAGGAGACTTAACCCAGTACTTC
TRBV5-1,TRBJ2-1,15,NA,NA,CASSLSEPSYNEQFF,TGCGCCAGCAGCTTATCGGAACCCTCCTACAATGAGCAGTTCTTC
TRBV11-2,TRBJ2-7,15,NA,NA,CASSLEGGSTYEQYF,TGTGCCAGCAGCTTAGAAGGAGGCAGTACCTACGAGCAGTACTTC
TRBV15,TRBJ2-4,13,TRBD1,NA,CATRPGQGNIQYF,TGTGCCACCAGGCCGGGACAGGGAAACATTCAGTACTTC
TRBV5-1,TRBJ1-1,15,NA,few,CASSLGTVGNTEAFF,TGCGCCAGCAGCTTGGGGACCGTTGGAAACACTGAAGCTTTCTTT
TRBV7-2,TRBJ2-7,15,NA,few,CASSLAPGLVYEQYF,TGTGCCAGCAGCTTAGCCCCAGGGTTGGTCTACGAGCAGTACTTC
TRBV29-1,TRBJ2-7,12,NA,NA,CSVEDRAYEQYF,TGCAGCGTTGAAGACAGGGCCTACGAGCAGTACTTC
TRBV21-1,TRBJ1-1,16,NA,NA,CASSKCVATQCTEAFF,TGTGCCAGCAGTAAATGCGTAGCTACACAATGCACTGAAGCTTTCTTT
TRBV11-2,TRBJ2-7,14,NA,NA,CASSSDRFSYEQYF,TGTGCCAGCAGCTCCGACAGGTTTTCCTACGAGCAGTACTTC
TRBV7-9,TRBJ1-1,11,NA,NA,CASSLGWEAFF,TGTGCCAGCAGCTTAGGTTGGGAAGCTTTCTTT